This entry lists 31 T cell receptor beta chains sequenced from one sample in a study of control samples from healthy donors and cancer patients. TCRdb's table, derived via immunoSEQ multiplex PCR, lists solely in-frame clones and lacks some. The data show about 130,000 clones, with 90% to 95% seen just once and 1.5% to 2% held by the top ten. Sequencing was done on a sample of PBMCs. These receptors were obtained from a man between 45 and 60 years old with head and neck cancer.

The CDR3: CASRAPTIQFEKLFF. The CDR3 nucleotides are TGTGCCAGCAGAGCCCCGACAATCCAGTTTGAAAAACTGTTTTTT. The chain combines TRBV2 with TRBJ1-4; D not resolved. Germline lookup yields CDR1 SNHLY and CDR2 FYNNEI. This CDR3 has 15 amino acids. V was pared by 6 bases and J by 7 bases, with 18 bases between. Filled out from reference TRBV2 and TRBJ1-4, the complete variable domain reads EPEVTQTPSHQVTQMGQEVILRCVPISNHLYFYWYRQILGQKVEFLVSFYNNEISEKSEIFDDQFSVERPDGSNFTLKIRSTKLEDSAMYFCASRAPTIQFEKLFFGSGTQLSVL.

The chain combines TRBV21-1 with TRBJ2-5; the table's TRBD1 call for D was not verified on the DNA. TRBV21-1 is a pseudogene locus. The CDR3 length is 15 residues. In DNA, the CDR3 is TGTGCCAGCAGCAGACGGACAGGGGGCCAAAAGACCCAGTACTTC. Protein product: CASSRRTGGQKTQYF.

CDR3: CASSPDRSYRSYEQYF. The CDR3 DNA sequence: TGTGCCAGCAGCCCGGACAGGTCTTACCGCTCCTACGAGCAGTACTTC. This chain connects TRBV7-9 to TRBJ2-7; 7 bases map to TRBD1. Unmatched junction bases numbered 10, after V lost 5 bases and J lost 0 bases. The CDR3 spans 16 residues. Germline CDR1 SEHNR, CDR2 FQNEAQ (reference sequence).

The chain carries TRBV29-1 and TRBJ1-3; the D is unclear. Between the trimmed V and J ends, which lost 6 bases and 0 bases, there was a span of 12 bases. The germline gives CDR1 SQVTM, CDR2 ANQGSEA. CDR3 length equals 14 residues. The CDR3 DNA sequence: TGCAGCGTCGAGGACCGCTACTCTGGAAACACCATATATTTT. Amino acids: CSVEDRYSGNTIYF.

V gene TRBV28 combines with J gene TRBJ1-1, with 7 bases lining up with TRBD1. This CDR3 is built from 14 residues. Germline values: CDR1 MDHEN, CDR2 SYDVKM. Unmatched junction bases numbered 6, after V lost 3 bases and J lost 5 bases. The CDR3 sequence: CASSFDRAWTEAFF. The CDR3 DNA is TGTGCCAGCAGTTTCGACAGGGCATGGACTGAAGCTTTCTTT.

This sequence joins TRBV7-9 and TRBJ1-1; D is ambiguous. CDR3 length: 12 amino acids. Germline CDR1 is SEHNR and CDR2 is FQNEAQ (reference sequence). Trimming removed 7 bases from V and 6 bases from J, with 12 bases in between. CDR3 residues: CASTWQAPEAFF. The CDR3 coding sequence is TGTGCCAGCACCTGGCAGGCGCCTGAAGCTTTCTTT.

The chain has TRBV19 and TRBJ1-2, with 7 bases that match TRBD1. V lost 7 bases to trimming and J lost 9 bases; unmatched junction nucleotides: 17. The CDR3 spans 15 residues. From germline, CDR1 is LNHDA and CDR2 SQIVND (reference sequence). DNA for the CDR3: TGTGCCAGTACCCCTTTCCGGGACAGACAACCAAGCTACACCTTC. It specifies CASTPFRDRQPSYTF.

The chain is built from TRBV13 and TRBJ1-2; weak D call: TRBD1 (5 bases). This CDR3 spans 14 amino acids. Looked up from germline, CDR1 is PRHDT and CDR2 is FYEKMQ (reference sequence). V dropped 0 bases and J dropped 0 bases, with 5 bases sitting between them. CDR3 residues: CASSLGQANYGYTF. The CDR3 DNA follows: TGTGCCAGCAGCTTAGGACAGGCTAACTATGGCTACACCTTC.

The V call is TRBV7-2, the J call TRBJ2-1; 13 positions agree with TRBD2. Per germline, CDR1 SGHTA and CDR2 FQGNSA. The junction had 14 bases not matched to a gene; V was cut back by 4 bases and J by 8 bases. The CDR3 spans 18 residues. This CDR3 reads CASSSPGLAGPRSDEQFF. In DNA form, the CDR3 reads TGTGCCAGCAGCTCCCCGGGACTAGCGGGGCCCCGTTCGGATGAGCAGTTCTTC.

This chain connects TRBV10-3 to TRBJ2-3; no reliable D call. V was pared by 8 bases and J by 4 bases, with 16 bases between. The CDR3 has 14 residues. From germline, CDR1 is ENHRY and CDR2 SYGVKD. Written as DNA, the CDR3 is TGTGCCATCGGTTTATCTGGTCTGGCAGATACGCAGTATTTT. Residues: CAIGLSGLADTQYF.

This clone showed up just once. V gene TRBV29-1 combines with J gene TRBJ2-5; D is perhaps TRBD1 (5 bases). V dropped 3 bases and J dropped 3 bases, with 14 bases sitting between them. From germline, CDR1 is SQVTM and CDR2 ANQGSEA. The CDR3 totals 14 residues. The CDR3 DNA is TGCAGCGTTGATTTGTCCCAGGGTGAAGAGACCCAGTACTTC. It codes for CSVDLSQGEETQYF.

This clone was detected once. The chain carries TRBV4-2 and TRBJ2-7; D remains ambiguous. Trimming shortened V by 4 bases and J by 1 base, and 14 bases separated the two germline ends. This CDR3 has 15 residues. The germline V gene encodes CDR1 LGHNA and CDR2 YNFKEQ. The CDR3 region has the DNA TGTGCCAGCAGCCGGTCCCCGGCTACATCCTACGAGCAGTACTTC. It codes for CASSRSPATSYEQYF.

V and J are TRBV5-4 and TRBJ2-3; D ambiguous. Germline CDR1 reads SGHNT; CDR2 reads YYREEE (reference sequence). Trimming pared 1 base from V and 4 bases from J, leaving 16 bases between. The CDR3 consists of 16 residues. The CDR3 sequence: CASSLWVGDFADTQYF. Here the CDR3 DNA reads TGTGCCAGCAGCTTGTGGGTTGGTGACTTTGCAGATACGCAGTATTTT.

The V call is TRBV7-2, the J call TRBJ2-7; 7 bases map to TRBD1. Losses at the gene ends were 5 bases for V and 2 bases for J; bases not matched to a gene: 6. Germline loops: CDR1 SGHTA, CDR2 FQGNSA. This CDR3 has 14 amino acids. The CDR3 nucleotides read TGTGCCAGCAGCCCAACAGGGGCTCCCTACGAGCAGTACTTC. It codes for CASSPTGAPYEQYF.

This chain joins TRBV18 and TRBJ2-3, with D unresolved. The V end lost 3 bases, the J end lost 4 bases, and 8 bases lay between the germline ends. CDR3 length: 13 amino acids. In germline, CDR1 is KGHSH, CDR2 LQKENI. The CDR3 protein is CASSPGYPDTQYF. The CDR3 region has the DNA TGTGCCAGCTCACCGGGGTACCCAGATACGCAGTATTTT.

This chain joins TRBV18 and TRBJ1-1; D unclear. V was clipped by 3 bases and J by 5 bases, with 13 bases between them. The length of the CDR3 is 14 residues. Germline CDR1 reads KGHSH; CDR2 reads LQKENI. CDR3 coding DNA: TGTGCCAGCTCACCCACGGGGATGTGGACTGAAGCTTTCTTT. This encodes CASSPTGMWTEAFF. The full variable domain, completed using reference TRBV18 and TRBJ1-1, is NAGVMQNPRHLVRRRGQEARLRCSPMKGHSHVYWYRQLPEEGLKFMVYLQKENIIDESGMPKERFSAEFPKEGPSILRIQQVVRGDSAAYFCASSPTGMWTEAFFGQGTRLTVV.

The V gene is TRBV15, the J gene TRBJ1-4, with D perhaps TRBD1 (6 bases). Germline lookup yields CDR1 LNHNV and CDR2 YYDKDF (reference sequence). The V gene lost 5 bases and the J gene lost 7 bases, with 17 bases spanning the gap. CDR3 length: 15 residues. The CDR3 is CATSPKGGGLEKLFF. As DNA, the CDR3 is TGTGCCACCAGCCCGAAAGGGGGAGGACTTGAAAAACTGTTTTTT.

The V and J genes are TRBV29-1 and TRBJ2-1, with 12 nucleotides matching TRBD2. The CDR3 length is 16 residues. Germline trimming cut 7 bases from V and 7 bases from J; bases unmatched to any gene: 14. In germline, CDR1 is SQVTM, CDR2 ANQGSEA. CDR3 protein: CSGDRGLAGFLNEQFF. DNA for the CDR3: TGCAGCGGGGACAGAGGACTAGCGGGGTTTCTAAATGAGCAGTTCTTC.

The chain joins TRBV5-1 to TRBJ2-3; D may be TRBD1 (6 bases). The CDR3 spans 15 residues. The germline gives CDR1 SGHRS, CDR2 YFSETQ. The germline V and J ends were trimmed by 1 base and 2 bases, with 11 bases remaining between them. The DNA of the CDR3 is TGCGCCAGCAGCTTGAGGAGACAGGACACAGATACGCAGTATTTT. Its translation: CASSLRRQDTDTQYF.

The V call is TRBV4-2, the J call TRBJ2-3, with 7 bases aligning to TRBD2. Trimming cost V 5 bases and J 0 bases; bases outside gene matches: 2. Germline V gene sequence: CDR1 LGHNA, CDR2 YNFKEQ. The CDR3 length is 14 residues. CDR3: CASSGGGSTDTQYF. The CDR3 DNA reads as TGTGCCAGCAGCGGGGGAGGGAGCACAGATACGCAGTATTTT.

V is TRBV6-2 or TRBV6-3 and J is TRBJ2-7; tentatively, D is TRBD2 (6 bases). The germline V gene encodes CDR1 MNHEY and CDR2 SVGEGT. V dropped 4 bases and J dropped 5 bases, with 18 bases sitting between them. The CDR3 consists of 15 residues. The chain's CDR3 is CASSFRGSLIHEQYF. CDR3 coding DNA: TGTGCCAGCAGTTTCCGGGGGAGCCTGATCCACGAGCAGTACTTC.

The J gene is TRBJ2-2, the V gene TRBV10-3, with D uncertain. CDR1 ENHRY and CDR2 SYGVKD come from the germline V gene. The CDR3 consists of 13 residues. Trimming took off 3 bases at V and 3 bases at J, with 5 bases between the two ends. The CDR3 sequence is CAISESYTGELFF. The CDR3 DNA reads TGTGCCATCAGTGAAAGCTACACCGGGGAGCTGTTTTTT.

The rearrangement links TRBV27 to TRBJ2-1; TRBD2 agrees at 7 bases. CDR1 and CDR2 from the germline V gene are MNHEY and SMNVEV (reference sequence). CDR3 length equals 15 residues. Trimming at V came to 5 bases and at J to 5 bases, leaving 9 bases not matched to a gene. This CDR3 is CASSLPGLTDNEQFF. The CDR3 nucleotides read TGTGCCAGCAGTCTACCGGGACTAACCGACAATGAGCAGTTCTTC.

This chain connects TRBV6-6 to TRBJ1-2; 7 bases are a match to TRBD1. The CDR3 runs to 16 residues. CDR1 MNHNY and CDR2 SVGAGI come from the germline V gene (reference sequence). V shed 2 bases, J shed 7 bases, and the junction held 13 bases outside the gene matches. The CDR3 loop reads CASSYPNLRQGGGYTF. CDR3 in DNA: TGTGCCAGCAGTTACCCCAACCTCCGACAGGGAGGTGGCTACACCTTC.

V and J are TRBV5-1 and TRBJ2-5; unclear D gene. Trimming pared 2 bases from V and 5 bases from J, leaving 16 bases between. Germline-derived CDR1 and CDR2 are SGHRS and YFSETQ. This CDR3 contains 15 residues. In DNA form, the CDR3 reads TGCGCCAGCAGCTTACAAGGGTCCGTTAGGGAGACCCAGTACTTC. Translated: CASSLQGSVRETQYF. The full variable domain, with the rest looked up from reference TRBV5-1 and TRBJ2-5, is KAGVTQTPRYLIKTRGQQVTLSCSPISGHRSVSWYQQTPGQGLQFLFEYFSETQRNKGNFPGRFSGRQFSNSRSEMNVSTLELGDSALYLCASSLQGSVRETQYFGPGTRLLVL.

The chain combines TRBV5-4 with TRBJ2-7; D uncertain. Germline loops: CDR1 SGHNT, CDR2 YYREEE (reference sequence). CDR3 size: 12 residues. Trimming left V 0 bases short and J 6 bases short, with 7 bases between. The CDR3 nucleotides are TGTGCCAGCAGCTTGGACAGCACCGAGCAGTACTTC. The encoded protein is CASSLDSTEQYF. Based on the CDR3 plus reference TRBV5-4 and TRBJ2-7, the full variable domain is ETGVTQSPTHLIKTRGQQVTLRCSSQSGHNTVSWYQQALGQGPQFIFQYYREEENGRGNFPPRFSGLQFPNYSSELNVNALELDDSALYLCASSLDSTEQYFGPGTRLTVT.

This clone appeared a single time. The V and J genes are TRBV6-5 and TRBJ2-1; 14 positions match TRBD2. With 6 bases clipped from V and 10 bases from J, the junction kept 5 bases outside the gene matches. The CDR3 covers 14 residues. Per germline, CDR1 MNHEY and CDR2 SVGAGI. CDR3 loop: CASRQGLAGVEQFF. DNA for the CDR3: TGTGCCAGCAGACAGGGACTAGCGGGGGTGGAGCAGTTCTTC.

V is TRBV4-1 and J is TRBJ2-7; D perhaps matches TRBD1 (5 bases). V shed 1 base and J shed 1 base, with 8 bases lying between them. The CDR3 is made up of 14 amino acids. CDR1 is MGHRA, CDR2 YSYEKL, per germline. The CDR3 sequence: CASSQVQGSYEQYF. The CDR3 DNA reads TGCGCCAGCAGCCAAGTTCAGGGTTCCTACGAGCAGTACTTC.

V usage is TRBV7-9 and J usage is TRBJ2-3, with 9 positions matching TRBD2. Germline values: CDR1 SEHNR, CDR2 FQNEAQ (reference sequence). The CDR3 covers 14 residues. With 5 bases clipped from V and 3 bases from J, the junction kept 3 bases outside the gene matches. In nucleotides, the CDR3 is TGTGCCAGCAGCGCGGGGGGGTGGACAGATACGCAGTATTTT. This encodes CASSAGGWTDTQYF.

The genes are TRBV27 and TRBJ2-3; the D is unclear. There are 16 residues in the CDR3. The V end was cut by 3 bases, the J end by 6 bases, with 19 bases between. Germline CDR1 reads MNHEY; CDR2 reads SMNVEV (reference sequence). As DNA, the CDR3 is TGTGCCAGCAGTTTTGTATCCGTGGGTTCGTTCGATACGCAGTATTTT. Its translation is CASSFVSVGSFDTQYF.

The gene calls are TRBV30 and TRBJ2-4; possible D gene TRBD2, 5 bases. V was clipped by 3 bases and J by 0 bases, with 12 bases between them. Looked up from germline, CDR1 is GTSNPN and CDR2 is SVGIG (reference sequence). The CDR3 contains 15 residues. As DNA, the CDR3 is TGTGCCTGGAGCGGAGGAGGACTAGCCAAAAACATTCAGTACTTC. Protein: CAWSGGGLAKNIQYF.